The clone carrying this TCR beta chain was seen more than once but under ten times. TCRdb called the RT-PCR reads again in MiXCR, with one record for every CDR3 protein. This sample has 500,000 to 700,000 distinct CDR3 sequences, with less than 25% found just once. The data are from a study of response to subunit inactivated influenza vaccine. This CDR3 contains 14 residues. V dropped 7 bases and J dropped 3 bases, with 16 bases sitting between them. Germline V gives CDR1 MNHNS, CDR2 SASEGT. These data were also filed under a second study, of T cells expressing NK-cell markers. That work states: TCR beta libraries carry UMIs added by 5'RACE template switching. The authors derived TCR beta repertoires from sorted CD3+CD56+NKG2C+, CD3+CD56+NKG2C- and CD3+CD56-NKG2C+ T cells.

This receptor was obtained from a man in his forties or fifties who received an inactivated influenza vaccine. This chain uses TRBV6-1 with TRBJ2-7, with a weak D call TRBD2 (7 bases). Source: CD4+ T cells sorted from PBMCs, taken 12 days after vaccination. CDR3 sequence reads: CASKLQGRDYEQYF. CDR3 DNA sequence: TGTGCCAGCAAACTCCAGGGGAGGGACTACGAGCAGTACTTC.